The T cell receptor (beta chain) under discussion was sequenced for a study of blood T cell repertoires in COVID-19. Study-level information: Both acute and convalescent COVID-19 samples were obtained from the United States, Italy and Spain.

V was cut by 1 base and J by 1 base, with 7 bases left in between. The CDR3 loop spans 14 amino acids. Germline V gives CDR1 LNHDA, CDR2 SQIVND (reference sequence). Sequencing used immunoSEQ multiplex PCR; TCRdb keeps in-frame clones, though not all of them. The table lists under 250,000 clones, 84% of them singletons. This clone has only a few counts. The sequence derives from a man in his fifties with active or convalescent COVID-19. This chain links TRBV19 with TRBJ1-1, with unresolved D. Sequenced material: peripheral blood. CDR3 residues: CASSIAGANTEAFF. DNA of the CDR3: TGTGCCAGTAGTATAGCTGGAGCGAACACTGAAGCTTTCTTT.